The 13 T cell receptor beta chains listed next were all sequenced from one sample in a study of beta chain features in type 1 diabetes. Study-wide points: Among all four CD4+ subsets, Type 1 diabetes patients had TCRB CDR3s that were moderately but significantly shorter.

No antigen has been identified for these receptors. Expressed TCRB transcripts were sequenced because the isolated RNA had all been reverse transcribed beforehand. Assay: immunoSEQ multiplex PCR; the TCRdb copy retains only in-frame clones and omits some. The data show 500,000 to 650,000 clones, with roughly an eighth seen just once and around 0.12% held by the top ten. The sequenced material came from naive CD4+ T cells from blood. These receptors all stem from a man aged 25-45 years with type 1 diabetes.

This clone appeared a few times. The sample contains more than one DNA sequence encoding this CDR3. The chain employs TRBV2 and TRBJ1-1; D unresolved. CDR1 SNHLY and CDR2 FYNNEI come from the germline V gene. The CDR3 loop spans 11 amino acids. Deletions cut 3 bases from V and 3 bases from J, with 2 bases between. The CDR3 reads CASSEYTEAFF. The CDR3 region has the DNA TGTGCCAGCAGTGAGTACACTGAAGCTTTCTTT.

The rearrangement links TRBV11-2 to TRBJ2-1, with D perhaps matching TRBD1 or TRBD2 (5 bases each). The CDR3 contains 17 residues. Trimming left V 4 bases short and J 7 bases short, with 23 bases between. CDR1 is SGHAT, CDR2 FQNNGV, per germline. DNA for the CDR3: TGTGCCAGCAGCTCCCTAGAAAGACAGCGGTCAAGGAATGAGCAGTTCTTC. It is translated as CASSSLERQRSRNEQFF. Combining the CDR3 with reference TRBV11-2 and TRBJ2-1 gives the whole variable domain EAGVAQSPRYKIIEKRQSVAFWCNPISGHATLYWYQQILGQGPKLLIQFQNNGVVDDSQLPKDRFSAERLKGVDSTLKIQPAKLEDSAVYLCASSSLERQRSRNEQFFGPGTRLTVL.

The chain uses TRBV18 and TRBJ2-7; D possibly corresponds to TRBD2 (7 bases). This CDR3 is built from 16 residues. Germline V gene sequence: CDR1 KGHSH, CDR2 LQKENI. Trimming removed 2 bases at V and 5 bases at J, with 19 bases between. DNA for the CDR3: TGTGCCAGCTCACCAAACCGGGGGGCGTTCGAAAACGAGCAGTACTTC. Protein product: CASSPNRGAFENEQYF. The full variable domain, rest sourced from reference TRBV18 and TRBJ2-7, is NAGVMQNPRHLVRRRGQEARLRCSPMKGHSHVYWYRQLPEEGLKFMVYLQKENIIDESGMPKERFSAEFPKEGPSILRIQQVVRGDSAAYFCASSPNRGAFENEQYFGPGTRLTVT.

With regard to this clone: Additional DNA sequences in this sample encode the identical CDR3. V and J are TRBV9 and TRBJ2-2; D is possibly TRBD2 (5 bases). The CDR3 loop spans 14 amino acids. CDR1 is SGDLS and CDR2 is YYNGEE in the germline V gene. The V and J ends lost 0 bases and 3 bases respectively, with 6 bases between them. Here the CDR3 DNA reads TGTGCCAGCAGCGTAGACGGGGACACCGGGGAGCTGTTTTTT. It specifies CASSVDGDTGELFF.

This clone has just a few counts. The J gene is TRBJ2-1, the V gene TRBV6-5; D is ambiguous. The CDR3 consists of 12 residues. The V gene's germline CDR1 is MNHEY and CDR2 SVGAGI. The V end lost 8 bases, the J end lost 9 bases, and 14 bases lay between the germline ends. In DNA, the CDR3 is TGTGCCAGCGGGATCCCTTGGGGTGAGCAGTTCTTC. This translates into CASGIPWGEQFF.

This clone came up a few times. This CDR3 reads CASSLWWGGNQPQHF. The CDR3 DNA reads TGTGCCAGCAGCTTGTGGTGGGGAGGCAATCAGCCCCAGCATTTT. The J gene is TRBJ1-5, the V gene TRBV5-6; D gene unclear. CDR3 length: 15 amino acids. CDR1 is SGHDT, CDR2 YYEEEE, per germline. V dropped 1 base and J dropped 2 bases, with 10 bases sitting between them.

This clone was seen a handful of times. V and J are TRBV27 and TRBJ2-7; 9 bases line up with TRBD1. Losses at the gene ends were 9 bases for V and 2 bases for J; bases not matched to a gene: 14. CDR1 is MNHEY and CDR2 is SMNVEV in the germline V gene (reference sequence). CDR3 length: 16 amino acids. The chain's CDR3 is CASKSLSGTGTYEQYF. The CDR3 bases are TGTGCCAGTAAGTCCCTATCCGGGACAGGGACCTACGAGCAGTACTTC.

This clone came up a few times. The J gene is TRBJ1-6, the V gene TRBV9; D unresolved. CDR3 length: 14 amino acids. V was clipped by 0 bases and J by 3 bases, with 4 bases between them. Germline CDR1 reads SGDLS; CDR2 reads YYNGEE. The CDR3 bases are TGTGCCAGCAGCGTAGAGGTCTATAATTCACCCCTCCACTTT. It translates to CASSVEVYNSPLHF.

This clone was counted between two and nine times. The CDR3 DNA sequence: TGTGCCAGCAGCTTAGGGGCTGAGGAGACCCAGTACTTC. The encoded protein is CASSLGAEETQYF. V is TRBV7-8 and J is TRBJ2-5; no definite D call. V was trimmed by 1 base and J by 5 bases, leaving 8 bases between them. The CDR3 totals 13 residues. Germline-derived CDR1 and CDR2 are SGHVS and FQNEAQ. Complete variable domain (other parts from reference TRBV7-8 and TRBJ2-5): GAGVSQSPRYKVAKRGQDVALRCDPISGHVSLFWYQQALGQGPEFLTYFQNEAQLDKSGLPSDRFFAERPEGSVSTLKIQRTQQEDSAVYLCASSLGAEETQYFGPGTRLLVL.

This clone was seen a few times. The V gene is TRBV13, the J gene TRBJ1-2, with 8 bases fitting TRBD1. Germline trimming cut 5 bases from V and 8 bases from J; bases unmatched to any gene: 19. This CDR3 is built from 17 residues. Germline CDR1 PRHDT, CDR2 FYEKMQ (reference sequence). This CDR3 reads CASSPRRDRYGSRGYTF. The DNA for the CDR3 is TGTGCCAGCAGCCCACGCCGGGACAGGTATGGGTCGAGAGGCTACACCTTC.

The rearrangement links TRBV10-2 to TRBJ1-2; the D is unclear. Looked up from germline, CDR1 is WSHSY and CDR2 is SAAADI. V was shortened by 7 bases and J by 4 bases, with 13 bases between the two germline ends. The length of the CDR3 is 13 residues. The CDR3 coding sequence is TGCGCCAGCATGGGCCAGCAGAGCTATGGCTACACCTTC. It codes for CASMGQQSYGYTF.

CDR3 in DNA: TGTGCCATCAGTGAGTCTGTCAGCGGGGGGACAGATACGCAGTATTTT. Translating it yields CAISESVSGGTDTQYF. The chain links TRBV10-3 to TRBJ2-3, with 9 bases matching TRBD2. CDR3 size: 16 residues. Germline values: CDR1 ENHRY, CDR2 SYGVKD. The V segment lost 0 bases and the J segment 3 bases; nucleotides outside the gene matches: 4.

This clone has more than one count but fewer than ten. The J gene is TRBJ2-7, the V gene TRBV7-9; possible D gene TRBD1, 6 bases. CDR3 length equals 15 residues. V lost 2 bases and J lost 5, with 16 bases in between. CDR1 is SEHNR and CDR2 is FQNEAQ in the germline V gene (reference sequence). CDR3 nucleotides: TGTGCCAGCAGCTTAAGGGGGACATCTCCCGACGAGCAGTACTTC. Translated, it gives CASSLRGTSPDEQYF.